These 18 T cell receptor beta chains were all obtained from the same sample, sequenced in a study of graft-versus-host responses after intestinal transplantation. Sequencing used immunoSEQ multiplex PCR; TCRdb keeps in-frame clones, though not all of them. The sample contains over 90,000 clones, roughly nine tenths of which appear only once. These receptors are not linked to any known antigen. The sample here was unstimulated CD4+ T cells sorted from spleen or lymph node cells, taken before transplant. These receptors were collected from a human donor who was the organ donor for an intestinal transplant.

The gene calls are TRBV6-5 and TRBJ1-2; D is possibly TRBD1 (5 bases). The germline CDR1 and CDR2 sequences are MNHEY and SVGAGI. Trimming took off 6 bases at V and 0 bases at J, with 14 bases between the two ends. This CDR3 has 15 residues. The CDR3 reads CASRAGPPPNYGYTF. In DNA form, the CDR3 reads TGTGCCAGCAGGGCGGGGCCGCCACCTAACTATGGCTACACCTTC.

The chain has TRBV19 and TRBJ2-7, with TRBD1 matching 7 bases. The CDR3 consists of 14 residues. The germline CDR1 and CDR2 sequences are LNHDA and SQIVND (reference sequence). The junction had 5 bases not matched to a gene; V was cut back by 3 bases and J by 3 bases. The CDR3 coding sequence is TGTGCCAGTAGTATGACAGGGACCCGCTACGAGCAGTACTTC. Amino acid sequence: CASSMTGTRYEQYF.

V is TRBV30 and J is TRBJ1-5; TRBD1 might be the D (6 bases). Germline V gene lookup returns CDR1 GTSNPN and CDR2 SVGIG (reference sequence). V was cut by 4 bases and J by 0 bases, with 7 bases left in between. The CDR3 loop spans 13 amino acids. CDR3 in DNA: TGTGCCTGGAAAGGGGGTAGCAATCAGCCCCAGCATTTT. This gives the protein CAWKGGSNQPQHF.

This clone turned up a few times. This chain links TRBV27 with TRBJ1-5; tentatively, D is TRBD1 (5 bases). Germline-derived CDR1 and CDR2 are MNHEY and SMNVEV (reference sequence). The V gene lost 3 bases and the J gene lost 11 bases, with 17 bases spanning the gap. This CDR3 has 14 residues. CDR3 bases: TGTGCCAGCAGTTTGAGGGAGGGGAGATGGGCCCAGCATTTT. It codes for CASSLREGRWAQHF.

This chain joins TRBV11-1 and TRBJ1-2, with 8 bases lining up with TRBD1. The trim removed 3 bases at V and 5 bases at J, leaving 2 bases unmatched. This CDR3 is built from 13 residues. The V gene's germline CDR1 is SGHAT and CDR2 FQDESV (reference sequence). CDR3 loop: CASSLGQAYGYTF. In DNA form, the CDR3 reads TGTGCCAGCAGCTTGGGACAGGCATATGGCTACACCTTC.

The rearrangement joins TRBV6-1 to TRBJ1-1; 12 bases agree with TRBD1. Germline lookup yields CDR1 MNHNS and CDR2 SASEGT. The CDR3 is 15 amino acids. V shed 5 bases and J 5 bases; nucleotides not matched to a gene: 6. The CDR3 nucleotides read TGTGCCAGCAGTTCGGGACAGGGGGCTTGGACTGAAGCTTTCTTT. This gives the protein CASSSGQGAWTEAFF.

This chain links TRBV7-2 with TRBJ2-1; D possibly corresponds to TRBD2 (6 bases). CDR3 length equals 14 residues. From germline, CDR1 is SGHTA and CDR2 FQGNSA. Trimming pared 5 bases from V and 7 bases from J, leaving 15 bases between. CDR3 region: CASSGGSLRNEQFF. CDR3 DNA sequence: TGTGCCAGCAGCGGGGGGTCCCTTAGGAATGAGCAGTTCTTC.

V is TRBV6-1 and J is TRBJ1-5; the D is unclear. The germline CDR1 and CDR2 sequences are MNHNS and SASEGT. With 5 bases removed from V and 6 bases from J, the gap between germline ends came to 11 bases. This CDR3 comprises 13 residues. The CDR3 reads CASSPRGIQPQHF. DNA of the CDR3: TGTGCCAGCAGTCCACGAGGGATTCAGCCCCAGCATTTT.

In its sample, this clone was seen once. The rearrangement joins TRBV4-1 to TRBJ2-7, with 8 bases identical to TRBD2. With 3 bases clipped from V and 3 bases from J, the junction kept 10 bases outside the gene matches. Looked up from germline, CDR1 is MGHRA and CDR2 is YSYEKL. The CDR3 is made up of 16 amino acids. CDR3: CASSQNLGTRYYEQYF. Here the CDR3 DNA reads TGCGCCAGCAGCCAGAACCTCGGGACTAGATACTACGAGCAGTACTTC.

The chain uses TRBV28 and TRBJ2-7; D might be TRBD2 (6 bases). The V gene's germline CDR1 is MDHEN and CDR2 SYDVKM. The CDR3 extends over 15 amino acids. With 6 bases removed from V and 7 bases from J, the gap between germline ends came to 22 bases. CDR3 amino acids: CASRPRGSLVSEQYF. The CDR3 nucleotides read TGTGCCAGCAGACCCCGGGGGAGTTTGGTGTCGGAGCAGTACTTC.

J is TRBJ2-1 and V is TRBV27; 7 bases fit TRBD1. Germline lookup yields CDR1 MNHEY and CDR2 SMNVEV (reference sequence). This CDR3 spans 16 amino acids. J gave up 8 bases and V 7 bases, and 17 bases lay outside the gene matches. The CDR3 DNA sequence: TGTGCCAGCAAAAGGTACGAGGGGGCCCTTTGGGATGAGCAGTTCTTC. This codes for CASKRYEGALWDEQFF.

The J gene is TRBJ1-2, the V gene TRBV5-4, with 7 bases identical to TRBD1. The V segment lost 4 bases and the J segment 6 bases; nucleotides outside the gene matches: 15. The CDR3 runs to 16 residues. Germline CDR1 SGHNT, CDR2 YYREEE (reference sequence). The CDR3 DNA is TGTGCCAGCAGCCTCCCGGCCGGGCAGGGGGGAAATGGCTACACCTTC. Amino acids: CASSLPAGQGGNGYTF.

The V and J genes are TRBV6-1 and TRBJ1-2; no clear D gene. Germline CDR1 MNHNS, CDR2 SASEGT. The CDR3 runs 14 residues. V was trimmed by 1 base and J by 8 bases, leaving 14 bases between them. CDR3 coding DNA: TGTGCCAGCAGTGAAGGAGGCCGGGTTAAGGGCTACACCTTC. The encoded protein is CASSEGGRVKGYTF.

The V call is TRBV4-2, the J call TRBJ2-4; D is perhaps TRBD1 (7 bases). Germline V gene lookup returns CDR1 LGHNA and CDR2 YNFKEQ. The CDR3 runs to 18 residues. V dropped 0 bases and J dropped 6 bases, with 21 bases sitting between them. The DNA for the CDR3 is TGTGCCAGCAGCCAAGATCGGGCCAGGGGGTCGGGGGTAAACATTCAGTACTTC. Encoded protein: CASSQDRARGSGVNIQYF.

The chain has TRBV28 and TRBJ2-7; TRBD1 aligns across 7 bases. The CDR3 extends over 14 amino acids. V was pared by 2 bases and J by 2 bases, with 3 bases of the junction left unmatched. Germline V gives CDR1 MDHEN, CDR2 SYDVKM. CDR3: CASSLKGAAYEQYF. Here the CDR3 DNA reads TGTGCCAGCAGTTTAAAGGGGGCGGCCTACGAGCAGTACTTC.

The chain is built from TRBV4-3 and TRBJ1-1, with D hard to call. Trimming shortened V by 1 base and J by 0 bases, and 3 bases separated the two germline ends. Germline V gene data show CDR1 as LGHNA and CDR2 as YSLEER. CDR3 size: 13 residues. CDR3 in amino acids: CASSQVVNTEAFF. The DNA of the CDR3 is TGCGCCAGCAGCCAAGTCGTGAACACTGAAGCTTTCTTT.

V usage is TRBV29-1 and J usage is TRBJ1-6; 9 bases agree with TRBD1. This CDR3 region has 13 residues. From germline, CDR1 is SQVTM and CDR2 ANQGSEA. Trimming at V came to 7 bases and at J to 7 bases, leaving 5 bases not matched to a gene. For the CDR3, the DNA is TGCAGCGCCCGGGACAGGGTCAATTCACCCCTCCACTTT. Translating it yields CSARDRVNSPLHF.

The rearrangement uses TRBV28 and TRBJ1-2, with 7 positions matching TRBD1. Germline-derived CDR1 and CDR2 are MDHEN and SYDVKM. This CDR3 contains 14 residues. J was trimmed by 4 bases and V by 3 bases; bases with no gene match: 5. The CDR3 loop is CASSFPGQFYGYTF. The DNA for the CDR3 is TGTGCCAGCAGTTTTCCGGGACAGTTCTATGGCTACACCTTC.